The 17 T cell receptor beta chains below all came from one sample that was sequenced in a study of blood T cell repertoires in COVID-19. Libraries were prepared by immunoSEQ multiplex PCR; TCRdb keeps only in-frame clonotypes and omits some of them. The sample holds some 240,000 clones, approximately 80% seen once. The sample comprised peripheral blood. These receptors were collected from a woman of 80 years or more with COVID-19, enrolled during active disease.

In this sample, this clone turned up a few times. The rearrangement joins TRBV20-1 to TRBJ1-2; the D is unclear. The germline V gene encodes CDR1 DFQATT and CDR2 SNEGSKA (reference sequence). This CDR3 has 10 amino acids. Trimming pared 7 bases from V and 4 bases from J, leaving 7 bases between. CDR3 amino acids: CSGEIYGYTF. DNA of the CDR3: TGCAGTGGGGAGATCTATGGCTACACCTTC.

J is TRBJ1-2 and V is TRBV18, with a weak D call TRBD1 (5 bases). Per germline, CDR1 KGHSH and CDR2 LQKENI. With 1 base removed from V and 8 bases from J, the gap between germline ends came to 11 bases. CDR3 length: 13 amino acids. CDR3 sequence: CASSPQWGEGYTF. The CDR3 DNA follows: TGTGCCAGCTCACCACAGTGGGGGGAAGGCTACACCTTC.

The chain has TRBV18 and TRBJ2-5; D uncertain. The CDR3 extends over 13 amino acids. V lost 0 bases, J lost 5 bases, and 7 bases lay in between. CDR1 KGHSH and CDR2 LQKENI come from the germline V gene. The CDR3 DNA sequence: TGTGCCAGCTCACCACCGCCCGGGGAGACCCAGTACTTC. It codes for CASSPPPGETQYF.

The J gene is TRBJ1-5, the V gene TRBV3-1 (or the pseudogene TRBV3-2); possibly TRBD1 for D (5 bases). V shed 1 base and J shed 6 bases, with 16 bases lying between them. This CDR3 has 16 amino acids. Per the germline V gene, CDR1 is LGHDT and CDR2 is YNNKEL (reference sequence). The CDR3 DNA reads TGTGCCAGCAGCCAAGGCCCCGGGGGTATGGGTCAGCCCCAGCATTTT. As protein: CASSQGPGGMGQPQHF.

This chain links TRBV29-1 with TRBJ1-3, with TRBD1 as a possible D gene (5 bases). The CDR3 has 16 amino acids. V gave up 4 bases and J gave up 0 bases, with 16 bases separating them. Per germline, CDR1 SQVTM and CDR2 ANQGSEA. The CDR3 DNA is TGCAGCGTTGGGGGGGTCGGGGGTGGCTCTGGAAACACCATATATTTT. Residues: CSVGGVGGGSGNTIYF.

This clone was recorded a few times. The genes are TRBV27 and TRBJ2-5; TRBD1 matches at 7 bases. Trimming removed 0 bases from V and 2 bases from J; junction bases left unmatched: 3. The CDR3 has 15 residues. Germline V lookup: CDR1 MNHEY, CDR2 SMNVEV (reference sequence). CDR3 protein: CASSLSRDRQETQYF. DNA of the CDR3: TGTGCCAGCAGTTTATCCCGGGACAGACAAGAGACCCAGTACTTC.

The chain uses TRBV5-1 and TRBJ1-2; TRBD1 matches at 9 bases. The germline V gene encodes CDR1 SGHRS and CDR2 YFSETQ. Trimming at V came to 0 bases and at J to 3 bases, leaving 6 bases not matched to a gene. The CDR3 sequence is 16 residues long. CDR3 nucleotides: TGCGCCAGCAGCTTGGCCACGGACAGGGGAGACTATGGCTACACCTTC. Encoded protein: CASSLATDRGDYGYTF. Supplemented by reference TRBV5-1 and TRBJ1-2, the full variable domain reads KAGVTQTPRYLIKTRGQQVTLSCSPISGHRSVSWYQQTPGQGLQFLFEYFSETQRNKGNFPGRFSGRQFSNSRSEMNVSTLELGDSALYLCASSLATDRGDYGYTFGSGTRLTVV.

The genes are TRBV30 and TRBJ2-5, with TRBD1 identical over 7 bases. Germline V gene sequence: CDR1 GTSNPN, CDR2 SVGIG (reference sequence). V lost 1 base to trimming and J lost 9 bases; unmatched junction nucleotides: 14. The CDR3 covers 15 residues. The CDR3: CAWSASPGQWTAQYF. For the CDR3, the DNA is TGTGCCTGGAGTGCCTCTCCGGGACAGTGGACGGCCCAGTACTTC. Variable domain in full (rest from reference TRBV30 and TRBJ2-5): SQTIHQWPATLVQPVGSPLSLECTVEGTSNPNLYWYRQAAGRGLQLLFYSVGIGQISSEVPQNLSASRPQDRQFILSSKKLLLSDSGFYLCAWSASPGQWTAQYFGPGTRLLVL.

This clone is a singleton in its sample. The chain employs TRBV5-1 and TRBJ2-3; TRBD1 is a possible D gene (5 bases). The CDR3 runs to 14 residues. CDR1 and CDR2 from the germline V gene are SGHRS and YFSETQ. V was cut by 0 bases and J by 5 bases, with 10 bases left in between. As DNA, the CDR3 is TGCGCCAGCAGCTTGGTAAAGGGGAAAGATACGCAGTATTTT. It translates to CASSLVKGKDTQYF. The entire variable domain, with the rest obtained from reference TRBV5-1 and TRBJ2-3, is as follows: KAGVTQTPRYLIKTRGQQVTLSCSPISGHRSVSWYQQTPGQGLQFLFEYFSETQRNKGNFPGRFSGRQFSNSRSEMNVSTLELGDSALYLCASSLVKGKDTQYFGPGTRLTVL.

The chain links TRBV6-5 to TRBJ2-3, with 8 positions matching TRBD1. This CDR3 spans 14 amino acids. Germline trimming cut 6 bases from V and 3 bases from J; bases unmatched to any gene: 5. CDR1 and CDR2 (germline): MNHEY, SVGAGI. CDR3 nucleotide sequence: TGTGCCAGCAGGACCCAGGGGGCAACAGATACGCAGTATTTT. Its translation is CASRTQGATDTQYF.

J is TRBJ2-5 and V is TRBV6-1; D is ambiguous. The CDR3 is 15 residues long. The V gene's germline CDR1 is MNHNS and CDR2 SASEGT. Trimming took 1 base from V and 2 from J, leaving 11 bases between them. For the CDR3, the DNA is TGTGCCAGCAGTGAAGGTTGGAGAAGTCAAGAGACCCAGTACTTC. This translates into CASSEGWRSQETQYF.

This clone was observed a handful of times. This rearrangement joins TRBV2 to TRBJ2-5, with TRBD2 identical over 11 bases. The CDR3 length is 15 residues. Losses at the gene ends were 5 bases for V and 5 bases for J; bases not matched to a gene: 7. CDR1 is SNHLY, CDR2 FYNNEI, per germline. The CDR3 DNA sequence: TGTGCCAGCAGTCGGTTTAGCGGGGGGGCGGAGACCCAGTACTTC. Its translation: CASSRFSGGAETQYF. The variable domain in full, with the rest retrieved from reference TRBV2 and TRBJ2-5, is EPEVTQTPSHQVTQMGQEVILRCVPISNHLYFYWYRQILGQKVEFLVSFYNNEISEKSEIFDDQFSVERPDGSNFTLKIRSTKLEDSAMYFCASSRFSGGAETQYFGPGTRLLVL.

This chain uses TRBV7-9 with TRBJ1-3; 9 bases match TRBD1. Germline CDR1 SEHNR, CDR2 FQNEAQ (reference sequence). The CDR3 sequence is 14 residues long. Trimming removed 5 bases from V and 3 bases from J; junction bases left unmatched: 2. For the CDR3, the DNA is TGTGCCAGCAGCGGGACAGGGTTTGGAAACACCATATATTTT. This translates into CASSGTGFGNTIYF.

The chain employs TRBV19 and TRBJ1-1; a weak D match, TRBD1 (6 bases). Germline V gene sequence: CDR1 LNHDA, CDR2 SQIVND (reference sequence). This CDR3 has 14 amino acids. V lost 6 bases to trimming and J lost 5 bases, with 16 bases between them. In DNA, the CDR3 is TGTGCCAGTAGCCCCAGGGGAAGAGGGACTGAAGCTTTCTTT. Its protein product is CASSPRGRGTEAFF.

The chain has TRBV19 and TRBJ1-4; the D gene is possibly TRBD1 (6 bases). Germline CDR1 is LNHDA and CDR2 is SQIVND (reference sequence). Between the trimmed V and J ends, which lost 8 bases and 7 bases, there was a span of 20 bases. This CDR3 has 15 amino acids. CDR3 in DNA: TGTGCCAGTTCACCTTATCTAGGGGGGGGTGAAAAACTGTTTTTT. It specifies CASSPYLGGGEKLFF. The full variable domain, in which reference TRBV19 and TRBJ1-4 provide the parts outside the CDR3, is DGGITQSPKYLFRKEGQNVTLSCEQNLNHDAMYWYRQDPGQGLRLIYYSQIVNDFQKGDIAEGYSVSREKKESFPLTVTSAQKNPTAFYLCASSPYLGGGEKLFFGSGTQLSVL.

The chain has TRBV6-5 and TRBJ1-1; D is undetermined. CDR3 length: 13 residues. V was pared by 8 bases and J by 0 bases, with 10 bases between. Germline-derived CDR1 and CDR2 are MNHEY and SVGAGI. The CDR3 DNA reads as TGTGCCAGCCATTACGAGGTGAACACTGAAGCTTTCTTT. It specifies CASHYEVNTEAFF.

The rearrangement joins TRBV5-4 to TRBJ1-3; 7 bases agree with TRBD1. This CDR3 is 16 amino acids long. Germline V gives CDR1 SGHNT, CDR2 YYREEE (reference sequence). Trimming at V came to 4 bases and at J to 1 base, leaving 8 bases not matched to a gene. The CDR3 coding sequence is TGTGCCAGCAGCAAACCGGGACAGCATTCTGGAAACACCATATATTTT. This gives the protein CASSKPGQHSGNTIYF.